This TCR beta chain originates from a study of blood T cell repertoires in COVID-19. Study context: PBMCs, B-cell-depleted T cells, or T cells were the source of the cDNA or gDNA that made up the material.

This CDR3 spans 17 amino acids. Germline V lookup: CDR1 MGHRA, CDR2 YSYEKL. After removal of 3 bases from V and 0 bases from J, the junction contained 7 bases not matched to a gene. Profiling relied on immunoSEQ multiplex PCR, and the TCRdb table lists in-frame clones only, not all of them. The sample carries fewer than 130,000 clones, around 76% recorded once. The specimen sequenced was peripheral blood. This clonotype was obtained from a woman older than 75 with acute or convalescent COVID-19. The rearrangement links TRBV4-1 to TRBJ1-3; 8 bases are shared with TRBD1. For the CDR3, the DNA is TGCGCCAGCAGCCAGGATCCGGGACAGGTCTCTGGAAACACCATATATTTT. Amino acids: CASSQDPGQVSGNTIYF.